The clone carrying this TCR beta chain was seen more than once but under ten times. What it recognizes is unknown. This entry belongs to a study of T-cell reconstitution after alpha-beta-depleted transplantation in children. General observations from the study: Several hundred expanded graft clones reportedly were the source of alpha-beta T cells about two months after transplant. The main origin of T-cell counts and diversity one year after transplant was newly produced T cells. Some patients showed high day-60 TCRbeta diversity, which derived from surviving recipient T cells and thymic progenitors.

The V gene's germline CDR1 is MNHNS and CDR2 SASEGT. The V and J ends lost 6 bases and 4 bases respectively, with 10 bases between them. CDR3 size: 13 residues. Preparing the TCRbeta library involved the use of unique molecular identifiers. Via MiXCR, TCRdb re-called the PCR reads, giving one row per CDR3 protein. The sample yields nearly 250,000 distinct CDR3 sequences, around 7.8% seen once. The chain uses TRBV6-1 and TRBJ1-5, with D maybe TRBD1 (6 bases). The clonotype was recovered from a male patient under 18 who had a stem cell transplant for acute lymphoblastic leukemia, so the T cells may come from the graft donor. The specimen was PBMCs, mostly from graft donor cells, collected 180 days after TCRalphabeta/CD19-depleted stem cell transplant. Here the CDR3 DNA reads TGTGCCAGCAGACTTACAGGGAATCAGCCCCAGCATTTT. This codes for CASRLTGNQPQHF.